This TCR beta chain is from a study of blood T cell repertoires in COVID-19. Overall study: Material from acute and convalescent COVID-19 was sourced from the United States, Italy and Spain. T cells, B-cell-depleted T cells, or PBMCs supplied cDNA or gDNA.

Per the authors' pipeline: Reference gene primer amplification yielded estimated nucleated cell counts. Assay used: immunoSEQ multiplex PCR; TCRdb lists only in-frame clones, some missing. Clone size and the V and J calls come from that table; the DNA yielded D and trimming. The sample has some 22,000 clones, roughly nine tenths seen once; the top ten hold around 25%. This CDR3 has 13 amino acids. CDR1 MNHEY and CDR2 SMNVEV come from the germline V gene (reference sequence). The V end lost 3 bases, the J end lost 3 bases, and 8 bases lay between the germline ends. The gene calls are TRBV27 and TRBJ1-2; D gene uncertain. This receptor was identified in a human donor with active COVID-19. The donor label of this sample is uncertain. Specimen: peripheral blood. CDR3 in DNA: TGTGCCAGCAGTTTTGCCGGTTACTATGGCTACACCTTC. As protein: CASSFAGYYGYTF.